Only one count was recorded for the clone carrying this T cell receptor beta chain. Sequencing was performed with immunoSEQ multiplex PCR; in TCRdb, only in-frame clones are kept and a portion is missing. The sample contains about 5,500 clones, about 97% of which appear only once. Documented time point: new active TB diagnosis, blood taken before or within 7 days of starting treatment. Each patient had positive sputum smear microscopy and/or positive culture. Unsorted cryopreserved PBMC were sequenced, averaging roughly 100,000 T cells per clinical donor. This entry comes from a study of T cells in tuberculosis. The overall study: IGRA-negative adolescents, IGRA-positive adolescents with latent tuberculosis and adults with active tuberculosis formed this South African cohort. PBMC were archived before or within 7 days of starting treatment.

The receptor's source is an adult with tuberculosis. Specimen: PBMCs, collected at tuberculosis diagnosis.

The CDR3 region is CASSPRGYGEQFF. For the CDR3, the DNA is TGTGCCAGCAGCCCGCGGGGCTATGGTGAGCAGTTCTTC. The chain uses TRBV9 and TRBJ2-1, with D possibly matching TRBD2 (6 bases). This CDR3 has 13 residues. Trimming removed 4 bases at V and 9 bases at J, with 14 bases between. Looked up from germline, CDR1 is SGDLS and CDR2 is YYNGEE.